This TCR beta chain was obtained from a study of T cells after yellow fever vaccination. TCRdb reprocessed the 5' RACE reads via MiXCR and lists one record per CDR3 protein. This table has about 300,000 distinct CDR3 sequences, 8.7% appearing once. This clonotype has ten or more counts. This receptor was taken from a man aged 18 to 29 who received the YFV17D yellow fever vaccine. Source: CD4+ T cells sorted from PBMCs, taken 5 days after the yellow fever booster vaccination.

DNA for the CDR3: TGTGCCAGCACCCTGACAGGGGGTTCTGCAACTAATGAAAAACTGTTTTTT. This translates into CASTLTGGSATNEKLFF. The chain uses TRBV7-9 and TRBJ1-4; 9 positions match TRBD1. The length of the CDR3 is 17 residues. The V and J ends lost 7 bases and 0 bases, in that order; junction bases with no gene match: 9. CDR1 SEHNR and CDR2 FQNEAQ come from the germline V gene (reference sequence). Filled out from reference TRBV7-9 and TRBJ1-4, the complete variable domain reads DTGVSQNPRHKITKRGQNVTFRCDPISEHNRLYWYRQTLGQGPEFLTYFQNEAQLEKSRLLSDRFSAERPKGSFSTLEIQRTEQGDSAMYLCASTLTGGSATNEKLFFGSGTQLSVL.